This entry lists 22 T cell receptor beta chains sequenced from one sample in a study of vaccination effects on CD4 cells after COVID-19. The assay was immunoSEQ multiplex PCR, and TCRdb's table has in-frame clones only and misses some. The repertoire includes tens of thousands of clones, 80% of them detected once, and approximately 2.4% sits in the top ten. No antigen has been assigned to these receptors. Antigen-specific CD4+ T cells were first expanded with viral peptide pools by the ViraFEST assay and only then sequenced. At the end of approximately 10 days of culture, CD4+ T cells were isolated. Specimen: CD4+ T cells from PBMCs cultured with HCoV-229E spike peptides, collected before COVID-19 vaccination. Receptor source: a human donor who received a COVID-19 vaccine.

This clone has only one observation. The gene calls are TRBV5-4 and TRBJ2-7, with TRBD1 identical over 7 bases. In germline, CDR1 is SGHNT, CDR2 YYREEE (reference sequence). V gave up 5 bases and J gave up 2 bases; unmatched junction bases: 7. The CDR3 runs to 14 residues. The CDR3 here is CASRAGTDPYEQYV. CDR3 coding DNA: TGTGCCAGCAGAGCCGGGACAGATCCCTACGAGCAGTACGTC.

This clone was seen a handful of times. V usage is TRBV30 and J usage is TRBJ1-6; TRBD1 aligns across 10 bases. The ends lost 3 bases at V and 8 bases at J; junction bases unmatched: 10. This CDR3 region has 16 residues. CDR1 GTSNPN and CDR2 SVGIG come from the germline V gene (reference sequence). In nucleotides, the CDR3 is TGTGCCTGGAGCGGTCCCCGGGACAGGGGTGATTCACCCCTCCACTTT. It yields the protein CAWSGPRDRGDSPLHF.

This clone showed up just a few times. The chain joins TRBV5-1 to TRBJ2-2, with D unresolved. The CDR3 contains 14 residues. Germline CDR1 SGHRS, CDR2 YFSETQ. Deletions cut 1 base from V and 7 bases from J, with 11 bases between. For the CDR3, the DNA is TGCGCCAGCAGCTTGTCTTGGATTCTCGGGGAGCTGTTTTTT. As protein: CASSLSWILGELFF.

V gene TRBV29-1 combines with J gene TRBJ2-2; perhaps D is TRBD1 or TRBD2 (5 bases each). V dropped 0 bases and J dropped 8 bases, with 25 bases sitting between them. The CDR3 sequence is 18 residues long. Germline V gene data show CDR1 as SQVTM and CDR2 as ANQGSEA. The CDR3 DNA sequence: TGCAGCGTTGAAGAGGGGTGGGAGCGGCAGGGCCCTTGGGGGGAGCTGTTTTTT. Its translation: CSVEEGWERQGPWGELFF.

The chain uses TRBV4-3 and TRBJ2-3; 12 bases line up with TRBD2. Germline V gene sequence: CDR1 LGHNA, CDR2 YSLEER. The CDR3 loop spans 19 amino acids. J was trimmed by 7 bases and V by 4 bases; bases with no gene match: 18. This CDR3 reads CASSPGRLAGGSTTNTQYF. CDR3 nucleotide sequence: TGCGCCAGCAGCCCCGGCAGGCTAGCGGGGGGGTCCACAACGAATACGCAGTATTTT.

V usage is TRBV9 and J usage is TRBJ1-3, with D hard to call. Trimming stripped 0 bases from V and 2 bases from J, with 9 bases between. The length of the CDR3 is 15 residues. The germline gives CDR1 SGDLS, CDR2 YYNGEE. The CDR3 reads CASSVDPGTGNTIYF. CDR3 coding DNA: TGTGCCAGCAGCGTAGACCCGGGAACTGGAAACACCATATATTTT.

In DNA, the CDR3 is TGTGCCAGCAGTTTAGGGACAGGGGCAGAGACCCAGTACTTC. It encodes CASSLGTGAETQYF. The J gene is TRBJ2-5, the V gene TRBV27, with TRBD1 matching 10 bases. The CDR3 is 14 amino acids. J was trimmed by 4 bases and V by 2 bases; bases with no gene match: 1. Looked up from germline, CDR1 is MNHEY and CDR2 is SMNVEV (reference sequence).

The chain has TRBV19 and TRBJ1-4; possibly TRBD1 for D (6 bases). CDR1 and CDR2 from the germline V gene are LNHDA and SQIVND (reference sequence). Trimming removed 9 bases from V and 1 base from J, with 15 bases in between. CDR3 size: 15 residues. The CDR3 is CASNRVFGTNEKLFF. The CDR3 DNA reads as TGTGCCAGCAACAGGGTCTTCGGAACTAATGAAAAACTGTTTTTT.

The rearrangement links TRBV5-8 to TRBJ1-3; D is unresolved. CDR3 length: 17 residues. Germline loops: CDR1 SGHTS, CDR2 YDEGEE. V was trimmed by 0 bases and J by 0 bases, leaving 13 bases between them. DNA for the CDR3: TGTGCCAGCAGCTTGGAATACGGTTCCTTCTCTGGAAACACCATATATTTT. Its protein product is CASSLEYGSFSGNTIYF.

The chain recombines TRBV7-9 with TRBJ1-2; D call uncertain. This CDR3 has 13 amino acids. Germline CDR1 SEHNR, CDR2 FQNEAQ (reference sequence). The V end lost 4 bases, the J end lost 8 bases, and 14 bases lay between the germline ends. CDR3: CASSSAGVIGYTF. DNA for the CDR3: TGTGCCAGCAGCTCCGCGGGCGTCATAGGCTACACCTTC.

The rearrangement joins TRBV6-5 to TRBJ1-5, with unresolved D. The V end lost 10 bases, the J end lost 3 bases, and 16 bases lay between the germline ends. The germline CDR1 and CDR2 sequences are MNHEY and SVGAGI. This CDR3 is 14 amino acids long. The CDR3 nucleotides read TGTGCCACCCAAGGTACAGCGCACAATCAGCCCCAGCATTTT. Protein: CATQGTAHNQPQHF.

The chain employs TRBV30 and TRBJ2-5; 13 nucleotides match TRBD2. The ends lost 8 bases at V and 6 bases at J; junction bases unmatched: 6. Germline V CDR1 and CDR2: GTSNPN, SVGIG (reference sequence). CDR3 length: 13 amino acids. This chain's CDR3 is CAGRLAGGQTQYF. For the CDR3, the DNA is TGTGCCGGCCGACTAGCGGGGGGTCAGACCCAGTACTTC.

In its sample, this clone was seen once. V gene TRBV5-1 combines with J gene TRBJ2-1; the D call may be TRBD1 or TRBD2 (7 bases each). The germline V gene encodes CDR1 SGHRS and CDR2 YFSETQ. This CDR3 has 16 residues. V was cut by 4 bases and J by 0 bases, with 14 bases left in between. CDR3 DNA: TGCGCCAGCAGCCCGGGGGGACAGAGCTCCTACAATGAGCAGTTCTTC. This encodes CASSPGGQSSYNEQFF. Full variable domain (outside the CDR3, taken from reference TRBV5-1 and TRBJ2-1): KAGVTQTPRYLIKTRGQQVTLSCSPISGHRSVSWYQQTPGQGLQFLFEYFSETQRNKGNFPGRFSGRQFSNSRSEMNVSTLELGDSALYLCASSPGGQSSYNEQFFGPGTRLTVL.

V is TRBV6-2 or TRBV6-3 and J is TRBJ2-1, with TRBD1 matching over 10 bases. Germline V gene lookup returns CDR1 MNHEY and CDR2 SVGEGT. V was pared by 6 bases and J by 4 bases, with 6 bases of the junction left unmatched. The CDR3 consists of 15 residues. CDR3 DNA sequence: TGTGCCAGCAGCTCCGGGACAGGGGTTTACAATGAGCAGTTCTTC. Protein sequence: CASSSGTGVYNEQFF.

The CDR3 region is CATSDLGQSYGYTF. The CDR3 DNA reads TGTGCCACCAGTGATTTGGGGCAGAGCTATGGCTACACCTTC. The chain recombines TRBV24-1 with TRBJ1-2; no firm D call. V lost 0 bases, J lost 4 bases, and 8 bases lay in between. Germline CDR1 is KGHDR and CDR2 is SFDVKD. There are 14 residues in the CDR3.

This clone was picked up one time. The chain recombines TRBV6-1 with TRBJ2-5, with a weak D call TRBD1 (6 bases). The germline CDR1 and CDR2 sequences are MNHNS and SASEGT. V lost 3 bases to trimming and J lost 5 bases, with 13 bases between them. CDR3 length: 14 residues. The DNA of the CDR3 is TGTGCCAGCAGTGAGAACAGGGTGCGGGAGACCCAGTACTTC. Translation: CASSENRVRETQYF.

V usage is TRBV7-8 and J usage is TRBJ2-2, with 8 positions matching TRBD1. In germline, CDR1 is SGHVS, CDR2 FQNEAQ. The CDR3 runs to 16 residues. The trim removed 5 bases at V and 0 bases at J, leaving 5 bases unmatched. CDR3 region: CASSARTGSNTGELFF. CDR3 in DNA: TGTGCCAGCAGCGCCCGGACAGGGTCGAACACCGGGGAGCTGTTTTTT.

V is TRBV5-5 and J is TRBJ1-3; D call uncertain. The V gene lost 4 bases and the J gene lost 6 bases, with 17 bases spanning the gap. The CDR3 is 15 amino acids. Germline-derived CDR1 and CDR2 are SGHKS and YYEKEE (reference sequence). The CDR3 nucleotides read TGTGCCAGCAGCCTGGGGTGGCGGCCAATAAACACCATATATTTT. Its translation: CASSLGWRPINTIYF.

V and J are TRBV7-9 and TRBJ2-2; perhaps TRBD2 as D (5 bases). The germline gives CDR1 SEHNR, CDR2 FQNEAQ (reference sequence). There are 15 residues in the CDR3. Deletions cut 5 bases from V and 0 bases from J, with 10 bases between. CDR3: CASSPEGANTGELFF. For the CDR3, the DNA is TGTGCCAGCAGCCCCGAGGGCGCGAACACCGGGGAGCTGTTTTTT.

The chain carries TRBV9 and TRBJ2-3; D gene unclear. Trimming left V 0 bases short and J 6 bases short, with 8 bases between. Germline assignment: CDR1 SGDLS and CDR2 YYNGEE. The CDR3 totals 13 residues. DNA for the CDR3: TGTGCCAGCAGCGTAGCCTCCCAGGATACGCAGTATTTT. Its protein is CASSVASQDTQYF. The full variable domain, its missing parts supplied by reference TRBV9 and TRBJ2-3, is DSGVTQTPKHLITATGQRVTLRCSPRSGDLSVYWYQQSLDQGLQFLIQYYNGEERAKGNILERFSAQQFPDLHSELNLSSLELGDSALYFCASSVASQDTQYFGPGTRLTVL.

This chain uses TRBV24-1 with TRBJ2-7; 8 bases are a match to TRBD1. CDR1 is KGHDR and CDR2 is SFDVKD in the germline V gene. V was pared by 6 bases and J by 0 bases, with 3 bases of the junction left unmatched. CDR3 size: 14 residues. The CDR3: CATSWTGTSYEQYV. CDR3 DNA: TGTGCCACCAGTTGGACAGGGACCTCCTACGAGCAGTACGTC.

The CDR3 DNA sequence: TGTGCCAGCAGCAGTCAGGGGGCGACCGATGAGCAGTTCTTC. Protein product: CASSSQGATDEQFF. The chain combines TRBV7-3 with TRBJ2-1; TRBD1 matches 8 bases. V was clipped by 5 bases and J by 8 bases; unmatched bases: 8. The CDR3 covers 14 residues. From germline, CDR1 is SGHTA and CDR2 FQGTGA.